The present T cell receptor beta chain was sequenced within a study of tumor-infiltrating lymphocytes in localized non-small cell lung cancer. TCRdb keeps only in-frame clones here, not all; method: immunoSEQ multiplex PCR. Of about 4,800 clones detected, around 96% appear once; the ten largest clones hold 2.5% to 3.5%. Per the germline V gene, CDR1 is WNHNN and CDR2 is SYGVQD (reference sequence). Trimming stripped 3 bases from V and 6 bases from J, with 9 bases between. This CDR3 has 12 residues. This TCR was sampled from a human donor with non-small cell lung cancer. The chain is built from TRBV10-1 and TRBJ2-7; maybe TRBD2 (6 bases). Source material: uninvolved lung tissue not adjacent to the tumor. CDR3 nucleotide sequence: TGCGCCAGCAGTGATAGCGGTACCGAGCAGTACTTC. Its protein is CASSDSGTEQYF.